This is a list of T cell receptor beta chains from one sample in a study of T cell responses to AZD1222 COVID-19 vaccine. Only in-frame clones appear in the TCRdb table, and some are missing; sequencing was by immunoSEQ multiplex PCR. The sample includes approximately 110,000 clones, roughly 90% of them seen just once. The specimen was peripheral blood, collected on day 0 of AZD1222 vaccination. All receptors come from an adult in good health. Both conserved end residues are part of each CDR3. The order of the fields is J gene, V gene, D gene, clone size, CDR3 DNA, CDR3 protein. D genes are given only for firm matches. Clone size is shown for a subset of rows, as once, few, many or a class of expanded clone.

TRBJ2-5,TRBV3-1/TRBV3-2,TRBD2,.,TGTGCCAGCAGCCACCGGACTAGCGGGATAGAGACCCAGTACTTC,CASSHRTSGIETQYF
TRBJ2-1,TRBV7-2,.,.,TGTGCCAGCAGCTTAGCAGGGTTTCAGTACAATGAGCAGTTCTTC,CASSLAGFQYNEQFF
TRBJ2-7,TRBV20-1,.,.,TGCAGTGCTAGAGATGGCTACGAGCAGTACTTC,CSARDGYEQYF
TRBJ1-2,TRBV28,.,.,TGTGCTATAGGAGACAGAGCTAACTATGGCTACACCTTC,CAIGDRANYGYTF
TRBJ2-4,TRBV21-1,.,.,TGTGCCAGCAGCCTTGGAGCAGGGGCTATGGGCAAAAACATTCAGTACTTC,CASSLGAGAMGKNIQYF
TRBJ2-3,TRBV19,TRBD1,.,TGTGCCAGTAGTATAGGAGGGACAGGAGTTCTTTTTAGCACAGATACGCAGTATTTT,CASSIGGTGVLFSTDTQYF
TRBJ2-1,TRBV7-9,.,few,TGTGCCAGCAGCTTTTCTTGGAATGAGCAGTTCTTC,CASSFSWNEQFF
TRBJ1-6,TRBV9,.,few,TGTGCCAGCAGCGATCCATGGAATTCACCCCTCCACTTT,CASSDPWNSPLHF
TRBJ1-1,TRBV18,TRBD1,.,TGTGCCAGCTCACCACGGGGACAGGGGGCTGAAGCTTTCTTT,CASSPRGQGAEAFF
TRBJ1-6,TRBV30,.,.,TGTGCCTGGAGTGGCCTCTCGCATAATTCACCCCTCCACTTT,CAWSGLSHNSPLHF
TRBJ2-3,TRBV5-8,.,.,TGTGCCAGCAGCTTTTCTAGCACAGATACGCAGTATTTT,CASSFSSTDTQYF
TRBJ1-6,TRBV19,.,.,TGTGCCAGTAGTCTCACAGGGAGCTCCTATAATTCACCCCTCCACTTT,CASSLTGSSYNSPLHF
TRBJ1-3,TRBV28,.,.,TGTGCCAGCAGTCCCCCGGGGAGGACCGATACTGGAAACACCATATATTTT,CASSPPGRTDTGNTIYF
TRBJ1-1,TRBV6-6,.,.,TGTGCCAGCAGTTATGTGCAGGGTGAAGCTTTCTTT,CASSYVQGEAFF
TRBJ1-6,TRBV28,TRBD1,.,TGTGCCAGCAGTTCAACCGGGACAGGGTATTCACCCCTCCACTTT,CASSSTGTGYSPLHF
TRBJ1-4,TRBV3-1/TRBV3-2,.,.,TGTGCCAGCAGCCACCGGGGGGGCTGTGAAAAACTGTTTTTT,CASSHRGGCEKLFF
TRBJ1-1,TRBV4-3,.,.,TGCGCCAGCAGCCAAGCCTGGGGGAACACTGAAGCTTTCTTT,CASSQAWGNTEAFF
TRBJ2-1,TRBV7-9,.,once,TGTGCCAGCAGGGCAGGGAATGAGCAGTTCTTC,CASRAGNEQFF
TRBJ1-1,TRBV10-3,TRBD1,.,TGTGCCATCAGTGAAACAGGGGAGAACACTGAAGCTTTCTTT,CAISETGENTEAFF
TRBJ2-1,TRBV27,.,.,TGTGCCAGCAGAGGACCGAGCTCCTACAATGAGCAGTTCTTC,CASRGPSSYNEQFF
TRBJ2-7,TRBV5-1,.,few,TGCGCCAGCAGCTTGGCTGGTTCCCAATACGAGCAGTACTTC,CASSLAGSQYEQYF
TRBJ2-5,TRBV7-9,TRBD2,.,TGTGCCAGCAGCTTAGGACTAGCGGGAGAAGAGACCCAGTACTTC,CASSLGLAGEETQYF
TRBJ1-5,TRBV11-2,TRBD1,few,TGTGCCAGCAGCTTAGACGCTACGGGACAGGGGGAAGAAAGCAATCAGCCCCAGCATTTT,CASSLDATGQGEESNQPQHF
TRBJ1-5,TRBV6-2/TRBV6-3,.,.,TGTGCCAGCAGCTCCCCCAGAGGGTATAGCAATCAGCCCCAGCATTTT,CASSSPRGYSNQPQHF
TRBJ1-5,TRBV5-4,.,.,TGTGCCAGTGGGCCTGTGGGCCAGCCCCAGCATTTT,CASGPVGQPQHF
TRBJ2-3,TRBV4-2,.,.,TGTGCCAGCAGCCAAGAATCGAGGGGCGGTACGCAGTATTTT,CASSQESRGGTQYF
TRBJ1-1,TRBV29-1,.,.,TGCAGCGGGGCGGCGGGACAGAACACTGAAGCTTTCTTT,CSGAAGQNTEAFF
TRBJ2-2,TRBV6-5,.,.,TGTGCCAGCAGTTACGAAAGGGGAGGCTACACCGGGGAGCTGTTTTTT,CASSYERGGYTGELFF
TRBJ1-1,TRBV29-1,.,.,TGCAGCGCAATTCAGGGCGGCGGACTCGCTGAAGCTTTCTTT,CSAIQGGGLAEAFF
TRBJ2-3,TRBV6-5,.,.,TGTGCCAGCAGTTACTCGACAGTGACAGATACGCAGTATTTT,CASSYSTVTDTQYF
TRBJ2-3,TRBV6-6,.,once,TGTGCCAGCAGTTGGGTAGCAGGTAGCACAGATACGCAGTATTTT,CASSWVAGSTDTQYF
TRBJ2-1,TRBV30,TRBD1,few,TGTGCCTGGAGTGCGGGACAGAGTTCGCCCCAGTTCTTC,CAWSAGQSSPQFF
TRBJ1-1,TRBV5-5,.,once,TGTGCCAGCAGCTTGGTGTTCACGGGGAACACTGAAGCTTTCTTT,CASSLVFTGNTEAFF
TRBJ2-7,TRBV11-2,.,.,TGTGCCAGCAGCTCACTGGGACGTCTCTCCTACGAGCAGTACTTC,CASSSLGRLSYEQYF
TRBJ1-2,TRBV27,TRBD1,.,TGTGCCAGCAGTTCTAAGGGGACAGCAGAACATGGCTACACCTTC,CASSSKGTAEHGYTF
TRBJ2-7,TRBV27,TRBD2,.,TGTGCCAGCAGTTTAGCCTATTCGAGGGGGACTAGCGGGATGGGCGAGCAGTACTTC,CASSLAYSRGTSGMGEQYF
TRBJ2-3,TRBV7-3,TRBD2,.,TGTGCCAGCAGCGATAGCGGGGGTGGCACAGATACGCAGTATTTT,CASSDSGGGTDTQYF
TRBJ1-2,TRBV13,.,.,TGTGCCAGCAGCCGGGGAGGGGTTGGCTACACCTTC,CASSRGGVGYTF
TRBJ2-5,TRBV5-5,TRBD1,.,TGTGCCAGCAGCCTGGGACAGGGGGCTTGGGAGACCCAGTACTTC,CASSLGQGAWETQYF
TRBJ2-7,TRBV5-5,.,.,TGTGCCAGCAGCTTGGAGGCAGGAAAATCCTACGAGCAGTACTTC,CASSLEAGKSYEQYF
TRBJ1-6,TRBV25-1,.,.,TGTGCCAGCAGTGTCGGCGGGGGGGCTCCCTCACCCCTCCACTTT,CASSVGGGAPSPLHF
TRBJ1-1,TRBV3-1/TRBV3-2,.,once,TGTGCCAGCAGCCACAGCAGGGGAGGCACTGAAGCTTTCTTT,CASSHSRGGTEAFF
TRBJ1-6,TRBV7-2,TRBD1,.,TGTGCCAGCAGCGAGGGACAGCTAAATTCACCCCTCCACTTT,CASSEGQLNSPLHF
TRBJ1-2,TRBV5-5,.,.,TGTGCCAGCAGCTTGGAGCGGTCCGTCTATGGCTACACCTTC,CASSLERSVYGYTF
TRBJ2-5,TRBV28,.,few,TGTGCCAGCAACCCCCGGGCCCCGGGGGAGACCCAGTACTTC,CASNPRAPGETQYF
TRBJ1-2,TRBV5-1,.,.,TGCGCCAGCAGCTTGGCCGCCGGACCGATAAGTGGCTACACCTTC,CASSLAAGPISGYTF
TRBJ2-7,TRBV5-1,.,few,TGCGCCAGCAGCTTGGTTCCCGTAGGGAAGTACTCCTACGAGCAGTACTTC,CASSLVPVGKYSYEQYF
TRBJ2-3,TRBV6-5,TRBD1,.,TGTGCCAGCAGTTCAGGGACAGGTCACACAGATACGCAGTATTTT,CASSSGTGHTDTQYF
TRBJ1-2,TRBV11-3,.,.,TGTGCCAGCAGCCCCGGGACGGAGTCCTATGGCTACACCTTC,CASSPGTESYGYTF
TRBJ1-4,TRBV6-1,.,.,TGTGCCAGCAGTGAAGGCGGCACTAATGAAAAACTGTTTTTT,CASSEGGTNEKLFF
TRBJ2-1,TRBV13,TRBD2,.,TGTGCCAGCAGCTTAGCTAGCGGGGGTGTGGGTGAGCAGTTCTTC,CASSLASGGVGEQFF
TRBJ1-4,TRBV9,.,.,TGTGCCAGCAGCGTAGACTGGACAAAAAAACTGTTTTTT,CASSVDWTKKLFF
TRBJ1-3,TRBV19,.,.,TGTGCCAGTAGTCTACAGGGTGGAGGTGGAAACACCATATATTTT,CASSLQGGGGNTIYF
TRBJ2-7,TRBV7-3,.,.,TGTGCCAGCAGCCTAGGTCCAGAGCGCGAGCAGTACTTC,CASSLGPEREQYF